One sample yielded the 6 T cell receptor beta chains listed below, sequenced in a study of blood T cell repertoires in COVID-19. TCRdb keeps only in-frame clones here, not all; method: immunoSEQ multiplex PCR. This sample carries around 450,000 clones, approximately 90% of them seen once, and the ten largest clones take roughly 0.7%. The sequenced sample consisted of PBMCs or T cells enriched from blood (not recorded which). All receptors come from a woman aged 18-30 years who had recovered from COVID-19.

The rearrangement uses TRBV7-6 and TRBJ2-7; 7 positions agree with TRBD1. The CDR3 totals 15 residues. Germline V gene data show CDR1 as SGHVS and CDR2 as FNYEAQ. The trim removed 5 bases at V and 0 bases at J, leaving 7 bases unmatched. As DNA, the CDR3 is TGTGCCAGCAGCCCCCTTGGACAGGTCTCCTACGAGCAGTACTTC. Protein sequence: CASSPLGQVSYEQYF.

This sequence joins TRBV11-2 and TRBJ2-2, with a weak D call TRBD2 (6 bases). Looked up from germline, CDR1 is SGHAT and CDR2 is FQNNGV. The CDR3 loop spans 16 amino acids. Trimming left V 3 bases short and J 1 base short, with 12 bases between. CDR3 sequence: CASSLVAGMNTGELFF. The CDR3 nucleotides read TGTGCCAGCAGCTTGGTGGCGGGGATGAACACCGGGGAGCTGTTTTTT.

The V gene is TRBV19, the J gene TRBJ2-7, with TRBD1 identical over 7 bases. This CDR3 contains 14 residues. Germline loops: CDR1 LNHDA, CDR2 SQIVND (reference sequence). J lost 2 bases, V lost 1 base, and 2 bases had no gene match. DNA of the CDR3: TGTGCCAGTAGTATAGGACAGGGCGCCTACGAGCAGTACTTC. It codes for CASSIGQGAYEQYF.

The chain links TRBV3-1 (or the pseudogene TRBV3-2) to TRBJ1-2; 10 bases agree with TRBD1. CDR3 length: 14 amino acids. CDR1 and CDR2 from the germline V gene are LGHDT and YNNKEL (reference sequence). J lost 8 bases, V lost 3 bases, and 6 bases had no gene match. CDR3 coding DNA: TGTGCCAGCAGCCAGTGGGGACAGGGGAACGGCTACACCTTC. Encoded protein: CASSQWGQGNGYTF.

The chain carries TRBV19 and TRBJ1-2; a possible D gene is TRBD1 (5 bases). This CDR3 has 16 amino acids. The V end lost 0 bases, the J end lost 4 bases, and 15 bases lay between the germline ends. The germline CDR1 and CDR2 sequences are LNHDA and SQIVND (reference sequence). The CDR3 spells CASSIDRVGGTYGYTF. CDR3 in DNA: TGTGCCAGTAGTATAGATCGAGTCGGGGGAACCTATGGCTACACCTTC.

This chain links TRBV4-1 with TRBJ1-5; 8 nucleotides agree with TRBD1. The CDR3 spans 17 residues. CDR1 MGHRA and CDR2 YSYEKL come from the germline V gene. The trim removed 2 bases at V and 5 bases at J, leaving 11 bases unmatched. Written as DNA, the CDR3 is TGCGCCAGCAGCCAAACATCCGGGACAGGCTTTGATCAGCCCCAGCATTTT. Protein: CASSQTSGTGFDQPQHF.